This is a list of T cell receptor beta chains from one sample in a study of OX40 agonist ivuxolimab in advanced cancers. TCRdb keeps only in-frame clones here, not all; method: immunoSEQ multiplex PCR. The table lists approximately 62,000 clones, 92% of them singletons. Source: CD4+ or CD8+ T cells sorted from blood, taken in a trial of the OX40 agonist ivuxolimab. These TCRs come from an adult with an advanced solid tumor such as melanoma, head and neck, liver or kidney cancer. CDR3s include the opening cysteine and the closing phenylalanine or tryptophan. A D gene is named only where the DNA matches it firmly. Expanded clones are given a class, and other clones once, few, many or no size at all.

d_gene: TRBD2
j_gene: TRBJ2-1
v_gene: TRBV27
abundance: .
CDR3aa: CASSLSTPSGAPYNEQFF
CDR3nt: TGTGCCAGCAGTTTATCTACCCCTAGCGGGGCCCCATACAATGAGCAGTTCTTC

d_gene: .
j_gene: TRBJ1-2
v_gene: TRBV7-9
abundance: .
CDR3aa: CASSLGELDGYTF
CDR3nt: TGTGCCAGCAGCTTAGGGGAACTGGATGGCTACACCTTC

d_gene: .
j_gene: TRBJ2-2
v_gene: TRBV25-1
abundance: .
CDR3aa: CASSELNTGELFF
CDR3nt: TGTGCCAGCAGTGAACTGAACACCGGGGAGCTGTTTTTT

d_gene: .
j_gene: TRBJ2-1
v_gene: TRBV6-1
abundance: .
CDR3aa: CASSDGTNNEQFF
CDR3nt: TGTGCCAGCAGTGATGGTACCAACAATGAGCAGTTCTTC

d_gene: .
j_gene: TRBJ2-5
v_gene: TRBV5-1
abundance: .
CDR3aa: CASSLAGSQETQYF
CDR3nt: TGCGCCAGCAGCTTGGCCGGCAGCCAAGAGACCCAGTACTTC

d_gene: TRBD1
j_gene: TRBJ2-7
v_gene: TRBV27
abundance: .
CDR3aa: CASSITGTGIYEQYF
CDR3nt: TGTGCCAGCAGTATCACCGGGACAGGGATCTACGAGCAGTACTTC

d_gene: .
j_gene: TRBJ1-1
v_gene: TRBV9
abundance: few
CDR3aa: CASSVEPGLNTEAFF
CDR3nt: TGTGCCAGCAGCGTAGAGCCAGGTTTGAACACTGAAGCTTTCTTT

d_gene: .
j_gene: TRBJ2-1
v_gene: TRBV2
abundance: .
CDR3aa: CASSQGKSSYNEQFF
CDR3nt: TGTGCCAGCAGTCAAGGGAAGAGCTCCTACAATGAGCAGTTCTTC

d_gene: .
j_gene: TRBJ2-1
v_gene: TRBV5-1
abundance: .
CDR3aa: CASGGPPSSYNEQFF
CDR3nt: TGCGCCAGCGGCGGACCCCCGAGCTCCTACAATGAGCAGTTCTTC

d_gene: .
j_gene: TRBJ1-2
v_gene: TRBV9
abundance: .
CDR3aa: CASTEGRGNYGYTF
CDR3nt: TGTGCCAGCACGGAGGGCAGGGGAAACTATGGCTACACCTTC

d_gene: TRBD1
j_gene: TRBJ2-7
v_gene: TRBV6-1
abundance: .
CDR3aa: CASSDWTGSSYEQYF
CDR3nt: TGTGCCAGCAGTGATTGGACAGGGAGCTCCTACGAGCAGTACTTC

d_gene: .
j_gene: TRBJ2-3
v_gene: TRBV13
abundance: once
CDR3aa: CASSFRTDTQYF
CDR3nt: TGTGCCAGCAGCTTTAGGACCGATACGCAGTATTTT

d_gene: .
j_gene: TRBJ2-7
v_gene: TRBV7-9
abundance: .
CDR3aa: CASSGLSYEQYF
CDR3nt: TGTGCCAGCAGCGGCCTCTCCTACGAGCAGTACTTC

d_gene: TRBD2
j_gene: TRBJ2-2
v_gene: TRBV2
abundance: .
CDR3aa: CASSGSGIPRGELFF
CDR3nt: TGTGCCAGCAGCGGTAGCGGGATCCCAAGGGGGGAGCTGTTTTTT

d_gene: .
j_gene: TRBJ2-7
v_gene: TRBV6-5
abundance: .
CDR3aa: CASSDTGTYEQYF
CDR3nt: TGTGCCAGCAGCGACACAGGGACCTACGAGCAGTACTTC

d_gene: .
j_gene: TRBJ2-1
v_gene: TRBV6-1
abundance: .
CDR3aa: CASSAGLPSSYNEQFF
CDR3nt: TGTGCCAGCAGTGCGGGACTTCCCAGCTCCTACAATGAGCAGTTCTTC

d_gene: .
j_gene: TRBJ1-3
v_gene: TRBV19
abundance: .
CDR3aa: CASTPTEGYSGNTIYF
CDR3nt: TGTGCCAGTACCCCGACAGAAGGTTACTCTGGAAACACCATATATTTT

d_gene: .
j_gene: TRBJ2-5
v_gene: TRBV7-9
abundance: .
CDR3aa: CASSAGHQETQYF
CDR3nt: TGTGCCAGCAGTGCGGGACACCAAGAGACCCAGTACTTC

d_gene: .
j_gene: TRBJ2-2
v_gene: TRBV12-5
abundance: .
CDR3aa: CASGYHTGELFF
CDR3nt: TGTGCTAGTGGTTATCACACCGGGGAGCTGTTTTTT

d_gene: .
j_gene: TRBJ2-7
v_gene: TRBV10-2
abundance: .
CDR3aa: CASSEPLSYEQYF
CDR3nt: TGCGCCAGCAGTGAACCCCTCTCCTACGAGCAGTACTTC

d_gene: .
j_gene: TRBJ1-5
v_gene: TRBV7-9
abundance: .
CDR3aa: CASSSNSNQPQHF
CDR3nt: TGTGCCAGCAGCTCGAATAGCAATCAGCCCCAGCATTTT

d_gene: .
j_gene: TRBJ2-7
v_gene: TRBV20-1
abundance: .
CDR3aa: CSAQIGYEQYF
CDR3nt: TGCAGTGCCCAGATCGGTTACGAGCAGTACTTC

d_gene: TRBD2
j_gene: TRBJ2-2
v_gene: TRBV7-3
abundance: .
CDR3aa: CASSLKSGGPGELFF
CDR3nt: TGTGCCAGCAGCTTAAAAAGCGGGGGGCCCGGGGAGCTGTTTTTT

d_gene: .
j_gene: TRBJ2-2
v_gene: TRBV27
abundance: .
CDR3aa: CASSPVSGPGELFF
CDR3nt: TGTGCCAGCAGTCCCGTGTCGGGTCCCGGGGAGCTGTTTTTT

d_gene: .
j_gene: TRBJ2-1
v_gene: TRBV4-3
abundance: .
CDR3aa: CASSQDPRGSYNEQFF
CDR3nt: TGCGCCAGCAGCCAAGATCCCCGCGGCTCCTACAATGAGCAGTTCTTC

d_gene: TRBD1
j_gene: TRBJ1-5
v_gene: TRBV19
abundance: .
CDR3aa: CASSTGQGQDQPQHF
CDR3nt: TGTGCCAGTAGTACGGGACAGGGCCAAGATCAGCCCCAGCATTTT

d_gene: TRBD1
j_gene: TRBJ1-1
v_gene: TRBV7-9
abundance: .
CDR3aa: CASSQDVGTGRTEAFF
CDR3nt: TGTGCCAGCAGCCAGGATGTTGGGACAGGGAGGACTGAAGCTTTCTTT

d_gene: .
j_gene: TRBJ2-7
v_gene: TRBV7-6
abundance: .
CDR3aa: CASSSRGGGVDEQYF
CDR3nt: TGTGCCAGCAGCTCCAGAGGAGGGGGAGTGGATGAGCAGTACTTC

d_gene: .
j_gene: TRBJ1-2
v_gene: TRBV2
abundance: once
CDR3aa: CASRVSPGYTF
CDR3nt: TGTGCCAGCAGAGTTTCGCCGGGCTACACCTTC

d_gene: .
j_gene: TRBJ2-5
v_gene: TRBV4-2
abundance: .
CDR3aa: CASSQDETQYF
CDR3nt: TGTGCCAGCAGCCAAGATGAGACCCAGTACTTC

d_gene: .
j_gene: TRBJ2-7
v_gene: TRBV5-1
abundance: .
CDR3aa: CASSLVIGYEQYF
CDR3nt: TGCGCCAGCAGCTTGGTTATAGGCTACGAGCAGTACTTC

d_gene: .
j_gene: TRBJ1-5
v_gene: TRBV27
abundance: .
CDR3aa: CASSYGQLQPQHF
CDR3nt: TGTGCCAGCAGCTACGGACAGCTTCAGCCCCAGCATTTT

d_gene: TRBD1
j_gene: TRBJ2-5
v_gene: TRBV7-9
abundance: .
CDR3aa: CASSFRTGKLQETQYF
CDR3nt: TGTGCCAGCAGCTTTAGGACAGGGAAACTTCAAGAGACCCAGTACTTC

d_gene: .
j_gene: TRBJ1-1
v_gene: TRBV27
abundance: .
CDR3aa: CASSLDGLAEAFF
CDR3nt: TGTGCCAGCAGTTTAGACGGGCTGGCTGAAGCTTTCTTT

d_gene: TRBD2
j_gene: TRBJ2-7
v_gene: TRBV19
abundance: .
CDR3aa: CASSPRTSGTYEQYF
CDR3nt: TGTGCCAGTAGTCCTAGGACTAGCGGGACCTACGAGCAGTACTTC

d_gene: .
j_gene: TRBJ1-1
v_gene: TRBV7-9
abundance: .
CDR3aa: CASSLVRYEDTEAFF
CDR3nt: TGTGCCAGCAGCTTAGTACGCTATGAAGACACTGAAGCTTTCTTT

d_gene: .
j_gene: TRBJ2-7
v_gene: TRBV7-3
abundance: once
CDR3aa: CASSPSSGADEQYF
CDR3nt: TGTGCCAGCAGCCCTAGTTCGGGAGCCGACGAGCAGTACTTC

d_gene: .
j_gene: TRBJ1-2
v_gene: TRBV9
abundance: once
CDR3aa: CASSPRQDPRGYTF
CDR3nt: TGTGCCAGCAGCCCCAGACAGGACCCCCGGGGCTACACCTTC

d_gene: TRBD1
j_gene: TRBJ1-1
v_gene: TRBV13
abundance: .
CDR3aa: CASSNRDRGLNTEAFF
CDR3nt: TGTGCCAGCAGCAACCGGGACAGGGGCCTGAACACTGAAGCTTTCTTT

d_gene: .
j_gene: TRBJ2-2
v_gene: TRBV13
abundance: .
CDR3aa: CASSLGRWRDSGVTGELFF
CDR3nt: TGTGCCAGCAGCTTAGGTCGTTGGAGGGACTCGGGGGTCACCGGGGAGCTGTTTTTT

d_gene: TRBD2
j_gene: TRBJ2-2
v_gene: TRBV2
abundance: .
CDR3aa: CASSDPGAGGPGELFF
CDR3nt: TGTGCCAGCAGTGACCCGGGGGCGGGAGGTCCCGGGGAGCTGTTTTTT

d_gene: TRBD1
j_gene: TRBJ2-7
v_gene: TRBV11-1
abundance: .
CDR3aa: CASSRGQGVYEQYF
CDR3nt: TGTGCCAGCAGCAGGGGACAGGGGGTCTACGAGCAGTACTTC

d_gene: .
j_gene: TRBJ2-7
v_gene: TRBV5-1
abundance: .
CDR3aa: CASSWGTHYEQYF
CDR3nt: TGCGCCAGCAGCTGGGGGACCCACTACGAGCAGTACTTC

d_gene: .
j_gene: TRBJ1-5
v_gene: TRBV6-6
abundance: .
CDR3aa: CASSTWGNQPQHF
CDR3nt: TGTGCCAGCAGCACCTGGGGGAATCAGCCCCAGCATTTT

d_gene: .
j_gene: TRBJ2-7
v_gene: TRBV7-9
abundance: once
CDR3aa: CASSTSYEQYF
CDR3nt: TGTGCCAGCAGCACAAGCTACGAGCAGTACTTC

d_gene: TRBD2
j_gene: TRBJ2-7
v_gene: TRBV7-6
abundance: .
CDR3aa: CASSLAGGPTYEQYF
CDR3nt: TGTGCCAGCAGCTTAGCGGGAGGGCCGACCTACGAGCAGTACTTC

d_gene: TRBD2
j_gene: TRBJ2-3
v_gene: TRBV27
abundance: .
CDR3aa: CASASGASTDTQYF
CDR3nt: TGTGCCAGCGCTAGCGGGGCTAGCACAGATACGCAGTATTTT